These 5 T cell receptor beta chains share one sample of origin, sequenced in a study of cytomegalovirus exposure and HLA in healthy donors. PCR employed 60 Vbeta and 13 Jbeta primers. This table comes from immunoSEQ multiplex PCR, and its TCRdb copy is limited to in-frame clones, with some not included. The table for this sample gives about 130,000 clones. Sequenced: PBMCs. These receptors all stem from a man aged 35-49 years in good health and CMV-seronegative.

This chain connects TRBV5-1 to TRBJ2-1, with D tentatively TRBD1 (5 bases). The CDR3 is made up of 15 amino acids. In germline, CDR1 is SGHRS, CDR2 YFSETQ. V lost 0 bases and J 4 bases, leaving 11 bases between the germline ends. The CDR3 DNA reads TGCGCCAGCAGCTTGGAGGACAAATATTACAATGAGCAGTTCTTC. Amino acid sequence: CASSLEDKYYNEQFF.

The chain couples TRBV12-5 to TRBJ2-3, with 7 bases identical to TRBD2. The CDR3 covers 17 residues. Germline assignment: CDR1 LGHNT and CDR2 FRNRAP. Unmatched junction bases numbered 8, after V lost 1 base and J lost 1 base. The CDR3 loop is CASGLGVGLAGTDTQYF. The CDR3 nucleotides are TGTGCTAGTGGTTTGGGAGTTGGCCTAGCGGGCACAGATACGCAGTATTTT.

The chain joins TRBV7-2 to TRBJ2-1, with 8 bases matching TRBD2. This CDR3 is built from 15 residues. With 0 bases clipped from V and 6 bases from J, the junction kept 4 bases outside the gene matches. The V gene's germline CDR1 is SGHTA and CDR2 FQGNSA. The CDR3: CASSLAAGGGNEQFF. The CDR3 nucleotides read TGTGCCAGCAGCTTAGCGGCGGGAGGAGGCAATGAGCAGTTCTTC.

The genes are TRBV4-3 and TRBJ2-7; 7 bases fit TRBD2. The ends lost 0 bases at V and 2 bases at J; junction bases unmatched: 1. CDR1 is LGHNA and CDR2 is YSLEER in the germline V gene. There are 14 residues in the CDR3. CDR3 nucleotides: TGCGCCAGCAGCCAAGATCGGGGGGCCTACGAGCAGTACTTC. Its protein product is CASSQDRGAYEQYF.

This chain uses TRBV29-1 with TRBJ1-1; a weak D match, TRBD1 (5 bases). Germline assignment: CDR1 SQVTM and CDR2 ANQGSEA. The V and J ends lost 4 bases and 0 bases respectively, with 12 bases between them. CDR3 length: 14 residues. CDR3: CSVVWYRLNTEAFF. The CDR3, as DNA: TGCAGCGTTGTCTGGTACAGGTTGAACACTGAAGCTTTCTTT.